This T cell receptor beta chain is from a study of T-cell reconstitution after alpha-beta-depleted transplantation in children. Whole-study findings and limits: Diversity and T-cell counts at one year after transplant derived mostly from new T cells.

In its sample, this clonotype was seen once. Its matching antigen is unknown. A much larger clone is a single base away; this may be a read error. The missing conserved phenylalanine or tryptophan at the end of this CDR3 makes a read error likely. Germline-derived CDR1 and CDR2 are MNHNS and SASEGT. Trimming at V came to 6 bases and at J to 3 bases, leaving 6 bases not matched to a gene. The CDR3 length is 15 residues. The authors prepared the TCRbeta library with unique molecular identifiers. MiXCR, run by TCRdb on the PCR reads, gives a single entry per CDR3 protein. The sample includes roughly 300,000 distinct CDR3 sequences, around a tenth of them seen just once.

Sample: peripheral blood, taken 180 days after TCRalphabeta/CD19-depleted stem cell transplant. The receptor comes from a male patient under 10 years old who had a stem cell transplant for chronic granulomatous disease, so the T cells may come from the graft donor. This chain uses TRBV6-1 with TRBJ2-7, with TRBD2 matching 12 bases. CDR3 sequence: CASSPTSGGLYEQYS. DNA of the CDR3: TGTGCCAGCAGCCCGACTAGCGGGGGCCTCTACGAGCAGTACTCC.